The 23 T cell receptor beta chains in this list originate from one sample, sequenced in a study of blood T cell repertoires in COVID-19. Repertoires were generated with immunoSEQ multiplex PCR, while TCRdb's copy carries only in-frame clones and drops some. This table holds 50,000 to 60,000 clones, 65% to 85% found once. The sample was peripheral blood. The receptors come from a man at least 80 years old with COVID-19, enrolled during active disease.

CDR3: CASRRLAGTDTQYF. CDR3 in DNA: TGTGCCAGCAGACGACTAGCGGGGACAGATACGCAGTATTTT. The rearrangement uses TRBV6-5 and TRBJ2-3, with 11 bases aligning to TRBD2. J gave up 3 bases and V 6 bases, and 2 bases lay outside the gene matches. Germline V lookup: CDR1 MNHEY, CDR2 SVGAGI. The CDR3 is 14 residues long.

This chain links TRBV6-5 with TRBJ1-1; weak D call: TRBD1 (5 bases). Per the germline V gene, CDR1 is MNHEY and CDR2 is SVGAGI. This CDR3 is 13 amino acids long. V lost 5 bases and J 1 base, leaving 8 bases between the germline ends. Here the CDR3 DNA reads TGTGCCAGCAGTAGGGGTGCGAACACTGAAGCTTTCTTT. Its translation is CASSRGANTEAFF.

The DNA for the CDR3 is TGTGCCAGCAGCTTCCCCGGGACTCGCCAAGAGACCCAGTACTTC. Its translation is CASSFPGTRQETQYF. This chain connects TRBV5-5 to TRBJ2-5; a weak D match, TRBD2 (6 bases). From germline, CDR1 is SGHKS and CDR2 YYEKEE (reference sequence). This CDR3 contains 15 residues. Between the trimmed V and J ends, which lost 2 bases and 1 base, there was a span of 12 bases.

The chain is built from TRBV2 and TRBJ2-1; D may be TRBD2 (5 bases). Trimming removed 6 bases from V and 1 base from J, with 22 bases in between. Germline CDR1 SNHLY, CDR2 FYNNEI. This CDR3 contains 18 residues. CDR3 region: CASRGQRRPSWSYNEQFF. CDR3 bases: TGTGCCAGCAGGGGCCAGCGGAGACCCTCTTGGTCCTACAATGAGCAGTTCTTC.

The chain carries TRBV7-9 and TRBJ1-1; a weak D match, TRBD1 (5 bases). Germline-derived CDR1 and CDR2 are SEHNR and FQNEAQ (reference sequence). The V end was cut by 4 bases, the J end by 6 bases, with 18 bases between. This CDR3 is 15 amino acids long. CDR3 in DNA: TGTGCCAGCAGCTCAACTAAGGCGGGGGACGCTGAAGCTTTCTTT. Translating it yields CASSSTKAGDAEAFF.

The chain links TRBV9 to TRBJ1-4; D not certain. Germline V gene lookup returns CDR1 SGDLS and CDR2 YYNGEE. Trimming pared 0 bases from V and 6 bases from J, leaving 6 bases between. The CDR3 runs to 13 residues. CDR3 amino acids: CASSVAGHEKLFF. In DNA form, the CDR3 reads TGTGCCAGCAGCGTAGCTGGGCATGAAAAACTGTTTTTT.

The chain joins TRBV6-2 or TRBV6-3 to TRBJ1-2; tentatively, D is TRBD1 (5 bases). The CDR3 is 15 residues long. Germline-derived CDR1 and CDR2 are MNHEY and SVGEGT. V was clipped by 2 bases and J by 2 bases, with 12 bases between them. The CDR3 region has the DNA TGTGCCAGCAGTTACACCCAGGGTTTCAACTATGGCTACACCTTC. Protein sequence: CASSYTQGFNYGYTF.

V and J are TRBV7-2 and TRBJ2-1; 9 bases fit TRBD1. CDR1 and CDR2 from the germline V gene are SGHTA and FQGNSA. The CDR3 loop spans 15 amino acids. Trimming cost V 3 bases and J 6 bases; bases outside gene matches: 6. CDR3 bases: TGTGCCAGCAGCTTTCCGGGACAGGGTGGCAATGAGCAGTTCTTC. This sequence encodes CASSFPGQGGNEQFF.

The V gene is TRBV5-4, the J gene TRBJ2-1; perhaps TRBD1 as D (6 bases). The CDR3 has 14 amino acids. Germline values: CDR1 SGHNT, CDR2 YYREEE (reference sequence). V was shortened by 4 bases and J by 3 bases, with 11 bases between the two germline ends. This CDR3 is CASSPRGHYNEQFF. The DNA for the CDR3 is TGTGCCAGCAGCCCCAGGGGCCACTACAATGAGCAGTTCTTC. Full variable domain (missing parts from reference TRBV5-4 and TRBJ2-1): ETGVTQSPTHLIKTRGQQVTLRCSSQSGHNTVSWYQQALGQGPQFIFQYYREEENGRGNFPPRFSGLQFPNYSSELNVNALELDDSALYLCASSPRGHYNEQFFGPGTRLTVL.

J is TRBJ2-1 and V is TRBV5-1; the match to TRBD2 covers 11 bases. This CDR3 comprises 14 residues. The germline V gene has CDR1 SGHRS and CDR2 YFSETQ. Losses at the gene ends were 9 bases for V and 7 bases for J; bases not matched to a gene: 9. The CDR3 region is CATRAGLAENEQFF. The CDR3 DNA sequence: TGCGCCACCCGGGCGGGACTAGCGGAAAATGAGCAGTTCTTC.

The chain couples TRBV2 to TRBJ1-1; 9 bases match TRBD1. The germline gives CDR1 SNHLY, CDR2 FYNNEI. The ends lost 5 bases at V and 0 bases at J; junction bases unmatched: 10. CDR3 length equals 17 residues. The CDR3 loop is CASSPLSGQGLNTEAFF. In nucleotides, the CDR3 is TGTGCCAGCAGTCCCTTGTCCGGACAGGGGTTGAACACTGAAGCTTTCTTT.

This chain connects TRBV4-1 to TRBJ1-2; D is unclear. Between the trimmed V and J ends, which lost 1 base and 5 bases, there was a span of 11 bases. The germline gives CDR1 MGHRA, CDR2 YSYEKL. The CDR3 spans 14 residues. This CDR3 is CASSQGAGLYGYTF. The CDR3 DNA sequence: TGCGCCAGCAGCCAAGGTGCAGGACTATATGGCTACACCTTC.

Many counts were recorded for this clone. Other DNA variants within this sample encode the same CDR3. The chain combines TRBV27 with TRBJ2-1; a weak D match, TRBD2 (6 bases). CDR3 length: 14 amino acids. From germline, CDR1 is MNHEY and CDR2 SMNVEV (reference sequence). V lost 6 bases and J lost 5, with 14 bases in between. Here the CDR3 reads CASRRGGVNNEQFF. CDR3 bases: TGTGCCAGCAGGCGAGGAGGGGTAAACAATGAGCAGTTCTTC.

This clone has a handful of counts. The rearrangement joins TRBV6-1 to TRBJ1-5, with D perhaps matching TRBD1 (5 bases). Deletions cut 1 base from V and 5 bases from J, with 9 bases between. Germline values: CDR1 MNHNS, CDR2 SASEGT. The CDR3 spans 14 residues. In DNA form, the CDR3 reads TGTGCCAGCAGTGAAGTGACAGTTGATCAGCCCCAGCATTTT. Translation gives CASSEVTVDQPQHF.

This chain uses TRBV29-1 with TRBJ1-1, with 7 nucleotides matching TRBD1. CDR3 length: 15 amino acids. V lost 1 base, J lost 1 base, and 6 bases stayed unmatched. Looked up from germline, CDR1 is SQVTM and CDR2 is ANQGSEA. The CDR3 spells CSVEGRQGRNTEAFF. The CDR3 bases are TGCAGCGTTGAAGGTCGACAGGGTAGGAACACTGAAGCTTTCTTT.

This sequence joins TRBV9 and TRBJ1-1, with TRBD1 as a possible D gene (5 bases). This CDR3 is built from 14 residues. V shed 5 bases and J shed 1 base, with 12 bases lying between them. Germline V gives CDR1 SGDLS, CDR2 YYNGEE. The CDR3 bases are TGTGCCAGCAGTCTTACCGGGGGGAACACTGAAGCTTTCTTT. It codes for CASSLTGGNTEAFF.

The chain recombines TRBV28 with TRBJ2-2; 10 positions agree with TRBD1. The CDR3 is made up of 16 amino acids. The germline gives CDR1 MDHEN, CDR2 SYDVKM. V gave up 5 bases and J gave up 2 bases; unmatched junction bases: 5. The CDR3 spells CASSVTTGGNTGELFF. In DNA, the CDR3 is TGTGCCAGCAGTGTGACGACAGGGGGCAACACCGGGGAGCTGTTTTTT. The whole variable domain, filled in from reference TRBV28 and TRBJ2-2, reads DVKVTQSSRYLVKRTGEKVFLECVQDMDHENMFWYRQDPGLGLRLIYFSYDVKMKEKGDIPEGYSVSREKKERFSLILESASTNQTSMYLCASSVTTGGNTGELFFGEGSRLTVL.

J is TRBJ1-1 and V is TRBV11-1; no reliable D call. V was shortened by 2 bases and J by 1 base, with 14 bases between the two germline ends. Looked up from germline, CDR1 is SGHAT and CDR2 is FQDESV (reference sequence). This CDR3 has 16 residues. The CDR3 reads CASSLYFGPQNTEAFF. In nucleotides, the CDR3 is TGTGCCAGCAGCTTATATTTTGGGCCGCAGAACACTGAAGCTTTCTTT.

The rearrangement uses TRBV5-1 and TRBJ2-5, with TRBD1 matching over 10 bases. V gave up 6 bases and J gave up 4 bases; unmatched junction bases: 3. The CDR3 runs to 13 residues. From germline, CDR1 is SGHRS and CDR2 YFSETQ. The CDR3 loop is CASTGTGAETQYF. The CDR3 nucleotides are TGCGCCAGCACCGGGACAGGGGCAGAGACCCAGTACTTC.

CDR3 nucleotides: TGTGCCACCTCCTCAACGGGAGGCACCGGGGAGCTGTTTTTT. Translated: CATSSTGGTGELFF. The chain combines TRBV19 with TRBJ2-2, with 7 bases that match TRBD2. J gave up 4 bases and V 10 bases, and 9 bases lay outside the gene matches. Germline V CDR1 and CDR2: LNHDA, SQIVND (reference sequence). The CDR3 loop spans 14 amino acids.

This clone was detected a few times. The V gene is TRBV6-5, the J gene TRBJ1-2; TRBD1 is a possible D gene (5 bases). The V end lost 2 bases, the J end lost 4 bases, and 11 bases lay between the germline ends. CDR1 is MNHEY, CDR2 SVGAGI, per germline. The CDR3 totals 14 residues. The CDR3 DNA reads TGTGCCAGCAGTTACGGGGACTGGACCTATGGCTACACCTTC. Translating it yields CASSYGDWTYGYTF.

CDR3 bases: TGTGCCAGCGGACGGGACAGTTCTAACTATGGCTACACCTTC. This encodes CASGRDSSNYGYTF. The chain joins TRBV9 to TRBJ1-2; TRBD1 matches at 7 bases. The CDR3 runs to 14 residues. CDR1 and CDR2 from the germline V gene are SGDLS and YYNGEE. After removal of 7 bases from V and 0 bases from J, the junction contained 6 bases not matched to a gene. Combining the CDR3 with reference TRBV9 and TRBJ1-2 gives the whole variable domain DSGVTQTPKHLITATGQRVTLRCSPRSGDLSVYWYQQSLDQGLQFLIQYYNGEERAKGNILERFSAQQFPDLHSELNLSSLELGDSALYFCASGRDSSNYGYTFGSGTRLTVV.

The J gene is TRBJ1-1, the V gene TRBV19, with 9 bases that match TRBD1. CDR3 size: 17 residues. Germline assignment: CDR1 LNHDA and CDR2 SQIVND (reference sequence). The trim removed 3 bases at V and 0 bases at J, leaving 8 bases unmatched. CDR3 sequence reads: CASSIWGTGRMNTEAFF. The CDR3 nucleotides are TGTGCCAGTAGTATTTGGGGGACAGGGAGGATGAACACTGAAGCTTTCTTT.